These 14 T cell receptor beta chains were all obtained from the same sample, sequenced in a study of blood T cell repertoires in COVID-19. Assay: immunoSEQ multiplex PCR; the TCRdb copy retains only in-frame clones and omits some. Here the sample spans 190,000 or so clones, roughly 90% being singletons. The sample comprised PBMCs or T cells enriched from blood (not recorded which). The receptors come from a woman aged 18-29 years who had recovered from COVID-19.

The CDR3 protein is CASSVGRSINYGYTF. In DNA, the CDR3 is TGTGCCAGCAGCGTAGGTAGGAGTATTAACTATGGCTACACCTTC. The chain joins TRBV9 to TRBJ1-2; unclear D gene. CDR3 size: 15 residues. The V end lost 0 bases, the J end lost 1 base, and 10 bases lay between the germline ends. The germline CDR1 and CDR2 sequences are SGDLS and YYNGEE.

This rearrangement joins TRBV12-5 to TRBJ2-1; D not resolved. The germline V gene has CDR1 LGHNT and CDR2 FRNRAP. The CDR3 has 14 residues. The V end was cut by 2 bases, the J end by 6 bases, with 11 bases between. As DNA, the CDR3 is TGTGCTAGTGGTTTGTCCTCGGTCGGCAATGAGCAGTTCTTC. This sequence encodes CASGLSSVGNEQFF. The variable domain in full, with the rest retrieved from reference TRBV12-5 and TRBJ2-1, is DARVTQTPRHKVTEMGQEVTMRCQPILGHNTVFWYRQTMMQGLELLAYFRNRAPLDDSGMPKDRFSAEMPDATLATLKIQPSEPRDSAVYFCASGLSSVGNEQFFGPGTRLTVL.

This clone was observed at least ten times. V and J are TRBV3-1 (or the pseudogene TRBV3-2) and TRBJ1-2, with TRBD1 identical over 7 bases. CDR1 and CDR2 (germline): LGHDT, YNNKEL (reference sequence). V shed 6 bases, J shed 4 bases, and the junction held 8 bases outside the gene matches. The CDR3 is 14 residues long. The CDR3 DNA sequence: TGTGCCAGCAGGCGCCGGGACAGTTTCTATGGCTACACCTTC. Protein product: CASRRRDSFYGYTF.

CDR3 in amino acids: CASSLGAQAYNSPLHF. CDR3 nucleotide sequence: TGTGCCAGCAGCTTAGGGGCCCAGGCTTATAATTCACCCCTCCACTTT. The chain carries TRBV13 and TRBJ1-6; D remains unclear. The V gene lost 0 bases and the J gene lost 4 bases, with 10 bases spanning the gap. The CDR3 sequence is 16 residues long. CDR1 and CDR2 from the germline V gene are PRHDT and FYEKMQ (reference sequence).

Here the CDR3 reads CASSLSLNTEAFF. The CDR3 DNA reads as TGTGCCAGCAGCTTATCCTTGAACACTGAAGCTTTCTTT. V is TRBV11-2 and J is TRBJ1-1; unclear D gene. The germline V gene has CDR1 SGHAT and CDR2 FQNNGV. The CDR3 has 13 amino acids. The ends were cut back, 2 bases at V and 0 bases at J, with 4 bases in the middle.

This clone occurred once. The chain employs TRBV9 and TRBJ1-1, with 8 bases fitting TRBD1. V was pared by 4 bases and J by 3 bases, with 8 bases of the junction left unmatched. Per germline, CDR1 SGDLS and CDR2 YYNGEE. The CDR3 sequence is 15 residues long. CDR3 DNA sequence: TGTGCCAGCAGCCCCAACAGGGGGAGAGACACTGAAGCTTTCTTT. Residues: CASSPNRGRDTEAFF.

V gene TRBV30 combines with J gene TRBJ1-5; TRBD1 aligns across 7 bases. The CDR3 consists of 13 residues. The germline V gene has CDR1 GTSNPN and CDR2 SVGIG (reference sequence). Losses at the gene ends were 5 bases for V and 7 bases for J; bases not matched to a gene: 8. The CDR3 spells CAWGPGQQQPQHF. The CDR3 DNA follows: TGTGCCTGGGGACCGGGACAGCAACAGCCCCAGCATTTT.

The sample holds one count of this clone. The gene calls are TRBV6-5 and TRBJ1-3; the D is unclear. CDR1 and CDR2 (germline): MNHEY, SVGAGI. The CDR3 is 13 amino acids. V was cut by 0 bases and J by 15 bases, with 15 bases left in between. The CDR3, as DNA: TGTGCCAGCAGTTACTCGATGCACCTATTCCCATATTTT. Its translation: CASSYSMHLFPYF.

The rearrangement links TRBV5-1 to TRBJ2-3, with TRBD2 matching 11 bases. After removal of 7 bases from V and 0 bases from J, the junction contained 7 bases not matched to a gene. There are 16 residues in the CDR3. Germline V CDR1 and CDR2: SGHRS, YFSETQ. The CDR3 bases are TGCGCCAGCTCTAGCGGGGGGCGACTGAGCACAGATACGCAGTATTTT. Translation gives CASSSGGRLSTDTQYF.

J is TRBJ2-1 and V is TRBV4-2; 14 bases fit TRBD2. V was pared by 1 base and J by 4 bases, with 9 bases of the junction left unmatched. CDR1 is LGHNA and CDR2 is YNFKEQ in the germline V gene. CDR3 size: 19 residues. The chain's CDR3 is CASSQAGTSGGSYYNEQFF. CDR3 bases: TGTGCCAGCAGCCAAGCGGGGACTAGCGGGGGTTCCTATTACAATGAGCAGTTCTTC.

V gene TRBV10-3 combines with J gene TRBJ2-7; 9 bases are shared with TRBD1. Germline assignment: CDR1 ENHRY and CDR2 SYGVKD. This CDR3 has 13 residues. J was trimmed by 7 bases and V by 7 bases; bases with no gene match: 8. The CDR3 region is CAITGQGRKEQYF. CDR3 coding DNA: TGTGCCATCACAGGACAGGGGAGAAAAGAGCAGTACTTC.

The rearrangement uses TRBV24-1 and TRBJ2-3; D is undetermined. Trimming removed 5 bases at V and 0 bases at J, with 5 bases between. There are 13 residues in the CDR3. The V gene's germline CDR1 is KGHDR and CDR2 SFDVKD. CDR3 DNA sequence: TGTGCCACCAGTGGCAGGAGCACAGATACGCAGTATTTT. This translates into CATSGRSTDTQYF.

The chain's CDR3 is CATSIDRSVRGEQFF. The CDR3 DNA follows: TGTGCCACCAGCATTGACCGGAGCGTGCGGGGTGAGCAGTTCTTC. The chain uses TRBV15 and TRBJ2-1; the D gene is possibly TRBD2 (6 bases). Germline V lookup: CDR1 LNHNV, CDR2 YYDKDF (reference sequence). V was clipped by 4 bases and J by 9 bases, with 19 bases between them. The CDR3 spans 15 residues.

This chain links TRBV5-1 with TRBJ2-1, with D perhaps matching TRBD1 (7 bases). CDR3 length equals 16 residues. Germline V CDR1 and CDR2: SGHRS, YFSETQ. V was cut by 4 bases and J by 0 bases, with 14 bases left in between. The CDR3 sequence: CASSLGGTDSYNEQFF. CDR3 nucleotides: TGCGCCAGCAGCCTCGGCGGGACAGACTCCTACAATGAGCAGTTCTTC.